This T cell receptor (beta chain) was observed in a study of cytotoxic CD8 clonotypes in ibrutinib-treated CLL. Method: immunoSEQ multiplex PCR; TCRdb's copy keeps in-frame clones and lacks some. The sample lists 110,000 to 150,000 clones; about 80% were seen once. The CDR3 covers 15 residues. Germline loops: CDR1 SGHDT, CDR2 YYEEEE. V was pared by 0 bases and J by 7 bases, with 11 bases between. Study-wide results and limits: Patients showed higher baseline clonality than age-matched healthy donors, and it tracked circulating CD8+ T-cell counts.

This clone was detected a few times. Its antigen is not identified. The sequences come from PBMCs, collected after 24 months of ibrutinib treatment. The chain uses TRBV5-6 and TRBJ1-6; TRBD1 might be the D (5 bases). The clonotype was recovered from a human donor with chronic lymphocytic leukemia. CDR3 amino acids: CASSLVGRANSPLHF. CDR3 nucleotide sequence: TGTGCCAGCAGCTTGGTGGGCAGGGCGAATTCACCCCTCCACTTT.